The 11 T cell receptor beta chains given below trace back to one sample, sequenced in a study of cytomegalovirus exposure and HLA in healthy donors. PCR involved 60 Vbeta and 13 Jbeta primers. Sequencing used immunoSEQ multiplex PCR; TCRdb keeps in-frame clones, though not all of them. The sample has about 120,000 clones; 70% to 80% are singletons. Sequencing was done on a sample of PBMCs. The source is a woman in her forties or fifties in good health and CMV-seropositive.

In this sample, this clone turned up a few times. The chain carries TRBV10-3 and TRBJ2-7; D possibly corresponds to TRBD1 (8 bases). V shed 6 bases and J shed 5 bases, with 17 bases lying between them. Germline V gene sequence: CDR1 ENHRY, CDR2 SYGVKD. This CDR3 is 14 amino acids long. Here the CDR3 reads CAIRGGDRLNEQYF. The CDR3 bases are TGTGCCATCAGGGGAGGGGACAGGTTAAACGAGCAGTACTTC.

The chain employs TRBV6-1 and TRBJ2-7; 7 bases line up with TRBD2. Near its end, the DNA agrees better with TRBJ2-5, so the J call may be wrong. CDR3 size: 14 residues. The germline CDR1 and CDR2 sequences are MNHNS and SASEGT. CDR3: CASMVSGGRETQYF. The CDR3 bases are TGTGCCAGCATGGTCTCGGGGGGAAGGGAGACCCAGTACTTC.

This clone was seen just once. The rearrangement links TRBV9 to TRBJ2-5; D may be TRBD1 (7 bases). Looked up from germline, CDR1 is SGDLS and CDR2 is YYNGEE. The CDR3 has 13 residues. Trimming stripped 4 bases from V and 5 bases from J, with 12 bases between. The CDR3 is CASSPGGSETQYF. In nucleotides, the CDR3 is TGTGCCAGCAGCCCAGGGGGGTCGGAGACCCAGTACTTC.

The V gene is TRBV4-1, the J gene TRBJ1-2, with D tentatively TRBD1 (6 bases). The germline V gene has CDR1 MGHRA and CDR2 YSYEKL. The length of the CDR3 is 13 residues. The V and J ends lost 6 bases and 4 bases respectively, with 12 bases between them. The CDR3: CASRNRDTYGYTF. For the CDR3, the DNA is TGCGCCAGCAGAAACCGGGACACCTATGGCTACACCTTC.

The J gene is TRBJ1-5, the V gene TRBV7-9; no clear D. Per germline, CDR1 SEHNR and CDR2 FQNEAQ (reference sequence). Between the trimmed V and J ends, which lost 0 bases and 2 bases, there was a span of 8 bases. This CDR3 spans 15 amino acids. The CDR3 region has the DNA TGTGCCAGCAGCTTAGCGGCAGCGGGCAATCAGCCCCAGCATTTT. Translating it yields CASSLAAAGNQPQHF.

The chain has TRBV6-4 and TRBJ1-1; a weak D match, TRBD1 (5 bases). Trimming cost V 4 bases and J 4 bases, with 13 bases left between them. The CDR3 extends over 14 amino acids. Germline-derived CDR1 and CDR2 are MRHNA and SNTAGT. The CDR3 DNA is TGTGCCAGCAGTGGGGTTGGGGGGGGCACTGAAGCTTTCTTT. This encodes CASSGVGGGTEAFF.

The CDR3 coding sequence is TGTGCCAGCAGTTCAGGGGACAGGGGTTATTCCTATGGCTACACCTTC. Translation: CASSSGDRGYSYGYTF. V usage is TRBV2 and J usage is TRBJ1-2; 10 bases are a match to TRBD1. This CDR3 has 16 residues. V lost 5 bases to trimming and J lost 4 bases; unmatched junction nucleotides: 10. Germline values: CDR1 SNHLY, CDR2 FYNNEI.

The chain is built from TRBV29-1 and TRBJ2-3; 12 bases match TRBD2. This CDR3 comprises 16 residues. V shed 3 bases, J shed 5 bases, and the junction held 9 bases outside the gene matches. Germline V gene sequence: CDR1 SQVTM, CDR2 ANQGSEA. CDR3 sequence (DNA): TGCAGCGTTGAGGTGGCTAGCGGGGGGGCGGGAGATACGCAGTATTTT. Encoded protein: CSVEVASGGAGDTQYF.

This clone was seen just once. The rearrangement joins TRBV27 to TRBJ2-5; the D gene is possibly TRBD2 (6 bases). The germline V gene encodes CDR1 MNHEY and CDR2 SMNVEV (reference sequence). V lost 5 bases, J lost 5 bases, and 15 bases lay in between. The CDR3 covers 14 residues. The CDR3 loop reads CASSLLGGVETQYF. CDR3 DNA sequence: TGTGCCAGCAGTCTCCTGGGGGGAGTTGAGACCCAGTACTTC.

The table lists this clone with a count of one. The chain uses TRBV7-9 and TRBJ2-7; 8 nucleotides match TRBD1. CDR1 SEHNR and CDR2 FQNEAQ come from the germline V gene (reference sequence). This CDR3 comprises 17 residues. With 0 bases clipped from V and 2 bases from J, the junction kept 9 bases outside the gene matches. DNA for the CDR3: TGTGCCAGCAGCTTAGCTGAGGGGCAGGGGGCGACCTACGAGCAGTACTTC. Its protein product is CASSLAEGQGATYEQYF. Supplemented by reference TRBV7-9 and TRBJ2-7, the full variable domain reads DTGVSQNPRHKITKRGQNVTFRCDPISEHNRLYWYRQTLGQGPEFLTYFQNEAQLEKSRLLSDRFSAERPKGSFSTLEIQRTEQGDSAMYLCASSLAEGQGATYEQYFGPGTRLTVT.

CDR3 sequence reads: CASSFQGSSPLHF. CDR3 coding DNA: TGTGCCAGCAGCTTTCAGGGGAGTTCACCCCTCCACTTT. The V call is TRBV11-3, the J call TRBJ1-6, with D tentatively TRBD1 (6 bases). Trimming cost V 3 bases and J 9 bases, with 9 bases left between them. The germline CDR1 and CDR2 sequences are SGHNT and YENEEA. This CDR3 comprises 13 residues.